This TCR beta chain was captured in a study of T-cell reconstitution after alpha-beta-depleted transplantation in children. This CDR3 region has 13 residues. CDR1 and CDR2 from the germline V gene are DFQATT and SNEGSKA (reference sequence). Trimming took off 5 bases at V and 3 bases at J, with 11 bases between the two ends. Preparation of the TCRbeta library was carried out with unique molecular identifiers. MiXCR, applied by TCRdb to the PCR reads, yields one record per CDR3 protein. The sample holds around 380,000 distinct CDR3 sequences, roughly 10% seen once. This clonotype came up a few times. The TCR originated in a human donor who donated a stem cell graft to a child with acute myeloid leukemia. The chain joins TRBV20-1 to TRBJ1-5; D unresolved. The sample here was PBMCs from the stem cell graft donor, taken from the stem cell graft. The CDR3 sequence: CSASGGINQPQHF. CDR3 in DNA: TGCAGTGCTTCAGGTGGCATCAATCAGCCCCAGCATTTT.